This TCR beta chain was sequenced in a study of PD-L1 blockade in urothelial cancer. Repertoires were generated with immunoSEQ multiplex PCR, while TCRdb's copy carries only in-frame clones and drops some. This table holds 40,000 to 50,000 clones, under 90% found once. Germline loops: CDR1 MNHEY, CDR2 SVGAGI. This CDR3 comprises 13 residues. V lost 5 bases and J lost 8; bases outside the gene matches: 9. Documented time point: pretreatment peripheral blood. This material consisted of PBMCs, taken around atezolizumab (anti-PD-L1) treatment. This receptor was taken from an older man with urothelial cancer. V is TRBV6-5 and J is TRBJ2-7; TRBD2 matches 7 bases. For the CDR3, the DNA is TGTGCCAGCAGTGGGGGGGTCAGAAATCAGCAGTACTTC. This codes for CASSGGVRNQQYF.